This passage covers 12 T cell receptor beta chains from one sample sequenced in a study of blood T cells in healthy people across ages. Sample-barcoded 5' priming and a J-beta primer mix drove a second PCR of 7 to 11 cycles. TCRdb used MiXCR to reprocess the 5' RACE reads, holding one entry per CDR3 protein. This table has about a million distinct CDR3 sequences, more than 30% appearing once. Source material: blood. All receptors come from a young man in good health.

The V call is TRBV28, the J call TRBJ2-3; D is tentatively TRBD1 or TRBD2 (5 bases each). In germline, CDR1 is MDHEN, CDR2 SYDVKM. CDR3 length: 14 residues. The V gene lost 7 bases and the J gene lost 7 bases, with 18 bases spanning the gap. DNA of the CDR3: TGTGCCAGCACGACTCCGGGACCACTTAATACGCAGTATTTT. It encodes CASTTPGPLNTQYF.

The CDR3 loop is CASSLDMRASQETQYF. Written as DNA, the CDR3 is TGTGCCAGCAGCTTAGATATGCGGGCTTCCCAAGAGACCCAGTACTTC. The V call is TRBV11-2, the J call TRBJ2-5; D may be TRBD2 (5 bases). Trimming shortened V by 0 bases and J by 1 base, and 12 bases separated the two germline ends. In germline, CDR1 is SGHAT, CDR2 FQNNGV. This CDR3 is 16 amino acids long.

The CDR3 spells CASRDGQNSERGSDTQYF. The CDR3 coding sequence is TGTGCCAGCAGGGATGGTCAGAACAGCGAAAGGGGTTCAGATACGCAGTATTTT. V gene TRBV6-2 or TRBV6-3 combines with J gene TRBJ2-3; TRBD1 is a possible D gene (5 bases). The ends were cut back, 6 bases at V and 4 bases at J, with 26 bases in the middle. Germline values: CDR1 MNHEY, CDR2 SVGEGT. CDR3 length equals 18 residues.

V gene TRBV12-3 or TRBV12-4 combines with J gene TRBJ2-7; the D is unclear. This CDR3 region has 13 residues. Between the trimmed V and J ends, which lost 3 bases and 7 bases, there was a span of 13 bases. The CDR3 region has the DNA TGTGCCAGCAGTTTTTCCAAATACAATGAGCAGTACTTC. Translation gives CASSFSKYNEQYF.

This clonotype was observed a few times. The V call is TRBV5-5, the J call TRBJ1-2; D might be TRBD1 (5 bases). The CDR3 runs 13 residues. Trimming took off 4 bases at V and 1 base at J, with 8 bases between the two ends. CDR1 is SGHKS and CDR2 is YYEKEE in the germline V gene (reference sequence). For the CDR3, the DNA is TGTGCCAGCAGCGGGACTATTAACTATGGCTACACCTTC. Protein product: CASSGTINYGYTF.

In the case of this clonotype: Germline is not matched at one junction end, which may reflect a read error. The chain links TRBV5-1 to TRBJ2-3; D is uncertain. Germline loops: CDR1 SGHRS, CDR2 YFSETQ. This CDR3 has 14 residues. The CDR3 loop reads CASSLGLSTDAQYF. The CDR3 DNA reads as TGCGCCAGCAGCTTGGGGTTGTCCACAGATGCGCAGTATTTT.

This clonotype has ten or more counts. The V call is TRBV7-2, the J call TRBJ2-2; the D is unclear. V was pared by 1 base and J by 5 bases, with 11 bases between. The CDR3 runs 15 residues. Germline V CDR1 and CDR2: SGHTA, FQGNSA. The CDR3 DNA sequence: TGTGCCAGCAGCTTAGACCCTCTGGGAACCGGGGAGCTGTTTTTT. Translated: CASSLDPLGTGELFF.

A few counts support this clonotype. V is TRBV7-2 and J is TRBJ2-1, with TRBD2 matching 10 bases. The CDR3 is 14 amino acids. Germline CDR1 SGHTA, CDR2 FQGNSA. The ends lost 4 bases at V and 11 bases at J; junction bases unmatched: 8. CDR3 loop: CASSSLLAGEKQFF. DNA of the CDR3: TGTGCCAGCAGCTCCCTGCTAGCGGGGGAGAAGCAGTTCTTC.

Comment on this clonotype: One end of the junction fails to match germline, which may point to a read error. The J gene is TRBJ2-3, the V gene TRBV4-3; 8 bases agree with TRBD1. The V gene's germline CDR1 is LGHNA and CDR2 YSLEER. The CDR3 is 16 residues long. CDR3 nucleotides: TGCGCCAGCAGCCAAGAGGCAGGGGGCGTCGGAGATACCCAGTATTTT. Its protein is CASSQEAGGVGDTQYF.

The chain joins TRBV11-1 to TRBJ1-5; D is unclear. The V gene lost 3 bases and the J gene lost 7 bases, with 10 bases spanning the gap. The CDR3 covers 13 residues. Germline values: CDR1 SGHAT, CDR2 FQDESV (reference sequence). The CDR3 loop is CASSFDVNQPQHF. The CDR3 bases are TGTGCCAGCAGCTTTGATGTCAACCAGCCCCAGCATTTT.

Ten or more counts support this clonotype. This chain links TRBV9 with TRBJ2-3, with 8 bases lining up with TRBD2. J lost 6 bases, V lost 0 bases, and 3 bases had no gene match. This CDR3 region has 14 residues. Germline loops: CDR1 SGDLS, CDR2 YYNGEE. Here the CDR3 reads CASSVGAGVDTQYF. In nucleotides, the CDR3 is TGTGCCAGCAGCGTAGGAGCGGGGGTGGATACGCAGTATTTT.

The chain employs TRBV7-2 and TRBJ1-5; TRBD1 is a possible D gene (5 bases). Germline loops: CDR1 SGHTA, CDR2 FQGNSA. This CDR3 region has 15 residues. V lost 4 bases and J lost 6, with 16 bases in between. The CDR3 DNA reads TGTGCCAGCAGCTCATTCCAAGGGGTGGGTCAGCCCCAGCATTTT. As protein: CASSSFQGVGQPQHF.